These 18 T cell receptor beta chains came from one sample sequenced in a study of cytomegalovirus exposure and HLA in healthy donors. In the PCR, 60 Vbeta and 13 Jbeta primers were used. Profiling relied on immunoSEQ multiplex PCR, and the TCRdb table lists in-frame clones only, not all of them. The table records 120,000 to 150,000 clones, 88% of them present only once. Sample: PBMCs. The receptors derive from a woman in her forties in good health and CMV-seronegative.

The CDR3 DNA follows: TGTGCCAGTAGTATTAGACTGGGGCAGGGGGCTATCGGGGAGCTGTTTTTT. Protein sequence: CASSIRLGQGAIGELFF. V usage is TRBV19 and J usage is TRBJ2-2; 8 nucleotides line up with TRBD1. The CDR3 is 17 residues long. Looked up from germline, CDR1 is LNHDA and CDR2 is SQIVND (reference sequence). Trimming took 3 bases from V and 7 from J; bases not matched to a gene: 13.

The chain joins TRBV19 to TRBJ1-1; maybe TRBD1 (5 bases). Germline V CDR1 and CDR2: LNHDA, SQIVND (reference sequence). V lost 5 bases and J lost 4, with 14 bases in between. The CDR3 has 14 amino acids. The CDR3 protein is CASSEPGFVTEAFF. CDR3 DNA sequence: TGTGCCAGTAGTGAGCCAGGGTTTGTCACTGAAGCTTTCTTT.

The genes are TRBV6-1 and TRBJ1-1; D is undetermined. This CDR3 contains 13 residues. Germline V gives CDR1 MNHNS, CDR2 SASEGT. Trimming pared 3 bases from V and 1 base from J, leaving 6 bases between. CDR3 DNA sequence: TGTGCCAGCAGTGACTTTAAGAACACTGAAGCTTTCTTT. Protein product: CASSDFKNTEAFF.

The rearrangement links TRBV2 to TRBJ2-7; 7 nucleotides line up with TRBD1. With 6 bases clipped from V and 0 bases from J, the junction kept 8 bases outside the gene matches. The CDR3 spans 15 residues. CDR1 and CDR2 from the germline V gene are SNHLY and FYNNEI. The CDR3 DNA reads TGTGCCAGCAGAGAAAGGACAGGCCTCTCCTACGAGCAGTACTTC. Translation: CASRERTGLSYEQYF.

This clone appeared a single time. The rearrangement joins TRBV29-1 to TRBJ1-2; 7 bases are a match to TRBD1. Trimming cost V 8 bases and J 4 bases; bases outside gene matches: 13. In germline, CDR1 is SQVTM, CDR2 ANQGSEA. This CDR3 spans 14 amino acids. This CDR3 reads CSIGQAADGYGYTF. For the CDR3, the DNA is TGCAGCATCGGACAGGCGGCGGATGGCTATGGCTACACCTTC.

V gene TRBV5-1 combines with J gene TRBJ2-5, with 7 positions matching TRBD1. Germline V CDR1 and CDR2: SGHRS, YFSETQ. This CDR3 region has 14 residues. V trimming: 7 bases; J trimming: 5 bases; junction bases outside the gene matches: 11. The CDR3 reads CASCTGDEVETQYF. CDR3 DNA: TGCGCCAGCTGTACAGGGGACGAAGTGGAGACCCAGTACTTC.

V usage is TRBV7-8 and J usage is TRBJ1-1; D remains ambiguous. From germline, CDR1 is SGHVS and CDR2 FQNEAQ. The V gene lost 7 bases and the J gene lost 0 bases, with 18 bases spanning the gap. The CDR3 covers 16 residues. CDR3 in amino acids: CASTPYVREVNTEAFF. The CDR3 DNA reads as TGTGCCAGCACCCCATATGTTCGGGAGGTGAACACTGAAGCTTTCTTT.

V is TRBV11-3 and J is TRBJ2-1; 9 bases are shared with TRBD2. The trim removed 5 bases at V and 6 bases at J, leaving 5 bases unmatched. The germline CDR1 and CDR2 sequences are SGHNT and YENEEA. The CDR3 totals 14 residues. CDR3 DNA: TGTGCCAGCAGCGGGACTAGCAGATTCAATGAGCAGTTCTTC. It translates to CASSGTSRFNEQFF. Looking up the rest from reference TRBV11-3 and TRBJ2-1 gives the full variable domain: EAGVVQSPRYKIIEKKQPVAFWCNPISGHNTLYWYLQNLGQGPELLIRYENEEAVDDSQLPKDRFSAERLKGVDSTLKIQPAELGDSAVYLCASSGTSRFNEQFFGPGTRLTVL.

This chain links TRBV30 with TRBJ2-2, with D maybe TRBD2 (5 bases). Germline CDR1 is GTSNPN and CDR2 is SVGIG (reference sequence). This CDR3 comprises 12 residues. Trimming took 3 bases from V and 7 from J, leaving 9 bases between them. CDR3 loop: CAWSGVNGELFF. The CDR3, as DNA: TGTGCCTGGAGCGGGGTCAACGGGGAGCTGTTTTTT.

CDR3: CAWTAGGYTGELFF. CDR3 DNA: TGTGCCTGGACGGCAGGGGGGTACACCGGGGAGCTGTTTTTT. This chain links TRBV30 with TRBJ2-2; maybe TRBD1 (7 bases). V lost 4 bases, J lost 3 bases, and 12 bases lay in between. The CDR3 loop spans 14 amino acids. Per the germline V gene, CDR1 is GTSNPN and CDR2 is SVGIG (reference sequence).

This clone was picked up a small number of times. This CDR3 is also generated by other DNA sequences in the sample. The chain joins TRBV5-4 to TRBJ1-4, with 7 bases identical to TRBD1. The CDR3 loop spans 13 amino acids. Germline assignment: CDR1 SGHNT and CDR2 YYREEE (reference sequence). The V and J ends lost 4 bases and 5 bases, in that order; junction bases with no gene match: 2. Here the CDR3 DNA reads TGTGCCAGCAGCAGGGACAGAAATGAAAAACTGTTTTTT. Translating it yields CASSRDRNEKLFF.

This chain connects TRBV9 to TRBJ2-7; 10 positions agree with TRBD1. V lost 0 bases to trimming and J lost 6 bases; unmatched junction nucleotides: 6. CDR3 length: 15 residues. In germline, CDR1 is SGDLS, CDR2 YYNGEE. In nucleotides, the CDR3 is TGTGCCAGCAGCGTAGATTCCGGGACAGGGGTCGAGCAGTACTTC. This gives the protein CASSVDSGTGVEQYF.

The chain links TRBV5-1 to TRBJ1-4; unclear D gene. Germline CDR1 SGHRS, CDR2 YFSETQ. The V gene lost 0 bases and the J gene lost 6 bases, with 15 bases spanning the gap. The CDR3 has 16 amino acids. CDR3 nucleotides: TGCGCCAGCAGCTTGGGTGCTCGGCCGGGTGATGAAAAACTGTTTTTT. This gives the protein CASSLGARPGDEKLFF.

This clone was picked up one time. The chain has TRBV11-2 and TRBJ2-5, with 10 bases fitting TRBD2. CDR1 SGHAT and CDR2 FQNNGV come from the germline V gene. Trimming cost V 0 bases and J 1 base; bases outside gene matches: 5. The CDR3 is 17 amino acids. CDR3 region: CASSLDGASGGQETQYF. CDR3 nucleotide sequence: TGTGCCAGCAGCTTAGATGGCGCTAGCGGGGGCCAAGAGACCCAGTACTTC.

The chain uses TRBV5-1 and TRBJ2-7; TRBD1 agrees at 7 bases. After removal of 6 bases from V and 2 bases from J, the junction contained 11 bases not matched to a gene. Germline V lookup: CDR1 SGHRS, CDR2 YFSETQ. The CDR3 is made up of 15 amino acids. The CDR3 here is CASTPSRDSTYEQYF. CDR3 nucleotide sequence: TGCGCCAGCACCCCGAGCCGGGACAGCACCTACGAGCAGTACTTC.

The chain uses TRBV28 and TRBJ1-1; D is possibly TRBD1 (5 bases). Germline loops: CDR1 MDHEN, CDR2 SYDVKM. The CDR3 runs 13 residues. Trimming cost V 6 bases and J 5 bases, with 13 bases left between them. For the CDR3, the DNA is TGTGCCAGCAGCACTCCTGGGGGGACTGAAGCTTTCTTT. It yields the protein CASSTPGGTEAFF.

The chain uses TRBV6-5 and TRBJ1-1, with TRBD1 as a possible D gene (6 bases). The ends were cut back, 6 bases at V and 11 bases at J, with 22 bases in the middle. Germline V CDR1 and CDR2: MNHEY, SVGAGI. The CDR3 loop spans 14 amino acids. The CDR3 nucleotides read TGTGCCAGCAGAAGATGGGGGACACCAGAAGGGGCTTTCTTT. Translation: CASRRWGTPEGAFF.

V usage is TRBV5-6 and J usage is TRBJ2-2, with 7 bases that match TRBD2. The CDR3 covers 16 residues. The junction had 10 bases not matched to a gene; V was cut back by 3 bases and J by 5 bases. Germline V gene data show CDR1 as SGHDT and CDR2 as YYEEEE. DNA of the CDR3: TGTGCCAGCAGCTCTACCAACTGGGGGGGGACCGGGGAGCTGTTTTTT. This codes for CASSSTNWGGTGELFF.